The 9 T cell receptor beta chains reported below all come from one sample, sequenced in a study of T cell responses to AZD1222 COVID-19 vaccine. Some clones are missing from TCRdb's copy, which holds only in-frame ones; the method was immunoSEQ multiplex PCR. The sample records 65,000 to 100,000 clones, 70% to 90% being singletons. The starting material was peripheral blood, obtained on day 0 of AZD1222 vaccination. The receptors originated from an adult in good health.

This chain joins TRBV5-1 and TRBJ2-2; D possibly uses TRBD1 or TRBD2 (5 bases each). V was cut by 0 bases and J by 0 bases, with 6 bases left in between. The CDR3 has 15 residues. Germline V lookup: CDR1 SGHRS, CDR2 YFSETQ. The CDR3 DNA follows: TGCGCCAGCAGCTTGGAGGGACCGAACACCGGGGAGCTGTTTTTT. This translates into CASSLEGPNTGELFF.

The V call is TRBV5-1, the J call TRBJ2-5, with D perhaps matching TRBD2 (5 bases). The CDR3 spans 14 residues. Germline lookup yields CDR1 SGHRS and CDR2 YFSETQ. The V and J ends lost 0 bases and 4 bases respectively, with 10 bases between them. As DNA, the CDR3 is TGCGCCAGCAGCTTGGAGGGAGTGGGAGAGACCCAGTACTTC. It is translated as CASSLEGVGETQYF.

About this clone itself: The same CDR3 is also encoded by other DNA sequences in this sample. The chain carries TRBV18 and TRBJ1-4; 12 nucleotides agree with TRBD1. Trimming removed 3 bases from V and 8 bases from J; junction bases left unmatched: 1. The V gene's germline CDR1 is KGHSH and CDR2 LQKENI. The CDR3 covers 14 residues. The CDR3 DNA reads TGTGCCAGCTCACCCGGGACAGGGGGCGAAAAACTGTTTTTT. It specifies CASSPGTGGEKLFF.

The CDR3 loop is CASSLGLSQNSPLHF. The CDR3 nucleotides are TGTGCCAGCAGTTTAGGACTTTCCCAAAATTCACCCCTCCACTTT. The chain combines TRBV28 with TRBJ1-6, with D hard to call. Trimming stripped 2 bases from V and 7 bases from J, with 12 bases between. This CDR3 has 15 residues. From germline, CDR1 is MDHEN and CDR2 SYDVKM. The variable domain in full, with the rest retrieved from reference TRBV28 and TRBJ1-6, is DVKVTQSSRYLVKRTGEKVFLECVQDMDHENMFWYRQDPGLGLRLIYFSYDVKMKEKGDIPEGYSVSREKKERFSLILESASTNQTSMYLCASSLGLSQNSPLHFGNGTRLTVT.

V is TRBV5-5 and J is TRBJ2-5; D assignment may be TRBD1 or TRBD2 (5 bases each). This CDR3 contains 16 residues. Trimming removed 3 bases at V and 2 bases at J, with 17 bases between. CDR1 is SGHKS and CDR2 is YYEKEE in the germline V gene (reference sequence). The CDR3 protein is CASSWDGNPRQETQYF. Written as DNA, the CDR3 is TGTGCCAGCAGCTGGGACGGGAATCCTCGGCAAGAGACCCAGTACTTC.

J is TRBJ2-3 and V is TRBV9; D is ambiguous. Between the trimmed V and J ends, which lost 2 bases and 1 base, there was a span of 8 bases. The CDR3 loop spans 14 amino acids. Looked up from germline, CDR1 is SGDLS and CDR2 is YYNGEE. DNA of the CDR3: TGTGCCAGCAGCGTCGCAAGGGGCACAGATACGCAGTATTTT. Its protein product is CASSVARGTDTQYF.

The CDR3 reads CASSSYRTESTF. The DNA for the CDR3 is TGTGCCAGCAGTTCCTACCGGACAGAGAGCACCTTC. The chain employs TRBV28 and TRBJ1-2, with D perhaps matching TRBD1 (6 bases). CDR1 and CDR2 from the germline V gene are MDHEN and SYDVKM. Trimming removed 4 bases at V and 13 bases at J, with 16 bases between. The CDR3 covers 12 residues.

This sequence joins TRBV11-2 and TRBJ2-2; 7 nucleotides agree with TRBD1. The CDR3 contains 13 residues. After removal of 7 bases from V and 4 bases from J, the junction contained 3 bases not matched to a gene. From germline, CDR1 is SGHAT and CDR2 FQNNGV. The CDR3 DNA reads TGTGCCAGCAAAGGGGGCGGCACCGGGGAGCTGTTTTTT. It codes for CASKGGGTGELFF.

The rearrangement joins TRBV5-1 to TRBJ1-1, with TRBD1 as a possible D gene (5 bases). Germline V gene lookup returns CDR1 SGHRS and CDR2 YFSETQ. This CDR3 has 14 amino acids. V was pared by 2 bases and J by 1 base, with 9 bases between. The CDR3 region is CASSFSGGNTEAFF. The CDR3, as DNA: TGCGCCAGCAGCTTCTCCGGGGGGAACACTGAAGCTTTCTTT.